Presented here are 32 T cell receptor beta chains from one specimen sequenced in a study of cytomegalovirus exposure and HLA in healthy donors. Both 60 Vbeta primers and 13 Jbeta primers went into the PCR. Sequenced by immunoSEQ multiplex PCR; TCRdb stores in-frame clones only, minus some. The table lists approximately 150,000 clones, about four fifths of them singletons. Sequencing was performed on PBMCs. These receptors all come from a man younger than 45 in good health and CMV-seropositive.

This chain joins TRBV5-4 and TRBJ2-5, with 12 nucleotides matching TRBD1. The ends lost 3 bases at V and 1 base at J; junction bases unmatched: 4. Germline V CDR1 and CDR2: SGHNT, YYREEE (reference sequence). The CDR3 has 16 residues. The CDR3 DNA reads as TGTGCCAGCAGCTACGGGACAGGGGGCCTCCAAGAGACCCAGTACTTC. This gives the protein CASSYGTGGLQETQYF.

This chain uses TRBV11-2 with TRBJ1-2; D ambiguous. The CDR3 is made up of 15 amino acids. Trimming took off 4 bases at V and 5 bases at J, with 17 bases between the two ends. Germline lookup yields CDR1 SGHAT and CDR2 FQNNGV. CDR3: CASSSPRPEPYGYTF. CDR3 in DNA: TGTGCCAGCAGCTCGCCGAGGCCCGAGCCTTATGGCTACACCTTC.

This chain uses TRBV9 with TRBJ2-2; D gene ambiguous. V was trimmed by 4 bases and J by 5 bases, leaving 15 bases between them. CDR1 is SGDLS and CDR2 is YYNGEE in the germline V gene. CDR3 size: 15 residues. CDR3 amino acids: CASSPWATRTGELFF. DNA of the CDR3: TGTGCCAGCAGCCCATGGGCAACAAGGACCGGGGAGCTGTTTTTT.

Here the CDR3 reads CASSLGWGGTQYF. For the CDR3, the DNA is TGTGCCAGCAGCTTGGGCTGGGGCGGGACCCAGTACTTC. The V gene is TRBV7-9, the J gene TRBJ2-5, with D maybe TRBD1 (5 bases). CDR1 and CDR2 from the germline V gene are SEHNR and FQNEAQ (reference sequence). Trimming took off 3 bases at V and 7 bases at J, with 12 bases between the two ends. CDR3 length: 13 residues.

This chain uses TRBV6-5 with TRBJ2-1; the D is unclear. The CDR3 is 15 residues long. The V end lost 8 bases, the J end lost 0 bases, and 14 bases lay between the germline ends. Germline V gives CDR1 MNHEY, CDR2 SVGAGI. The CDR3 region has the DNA TGTGCCAGCCGTCCAGGTTCGAGCTCCTACAATGAGCAGTTCTTC. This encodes CASRPGSSSYNEQFF.

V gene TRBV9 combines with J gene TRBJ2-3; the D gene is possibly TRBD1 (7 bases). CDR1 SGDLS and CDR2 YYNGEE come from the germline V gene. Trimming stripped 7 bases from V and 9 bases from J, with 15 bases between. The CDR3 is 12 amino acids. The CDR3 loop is CASGAGGSTQYF. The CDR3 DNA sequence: TGTGCCAGCGGGGCAGGGGGGTCCACGCAGTATTTT.

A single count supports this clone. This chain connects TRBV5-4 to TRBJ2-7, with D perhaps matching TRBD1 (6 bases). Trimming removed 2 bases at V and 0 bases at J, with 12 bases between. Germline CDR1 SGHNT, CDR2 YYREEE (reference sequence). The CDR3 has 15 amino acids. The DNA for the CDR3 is TGTGCCAGCAGCTTCAGGGGTGCCAGCTCCTACGAGCAGTACTTC. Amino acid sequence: CASSFRGASSYEQYF.

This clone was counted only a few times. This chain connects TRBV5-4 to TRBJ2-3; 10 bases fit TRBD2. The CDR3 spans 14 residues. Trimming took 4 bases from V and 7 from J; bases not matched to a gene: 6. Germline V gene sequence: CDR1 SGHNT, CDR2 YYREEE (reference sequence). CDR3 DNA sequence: TGTGCCAGCAGCGAGGGACTAGCGTCCCATACGCAGTATTTT. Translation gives CASSEGLASHTQYF. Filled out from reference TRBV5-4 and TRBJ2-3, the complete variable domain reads ETGVTQSPTHLIKTRGQQVTLRCSSQSGHNTVSWYQQALGQGPQFIFQYYREEENGRGNFPPRFSGLQFPNYSSELNVNALELDDSALYLCASSEGLASHTQYFGPGTRLTVL.

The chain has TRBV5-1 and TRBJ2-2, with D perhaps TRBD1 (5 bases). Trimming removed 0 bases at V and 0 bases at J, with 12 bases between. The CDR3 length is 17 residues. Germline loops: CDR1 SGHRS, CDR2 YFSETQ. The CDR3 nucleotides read TGCGCCAGCAGCTTGGCCGTCGCGACAGCGAACACCGGGGAGCTGTTTTTT. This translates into CASSLAVATANTGELFF.

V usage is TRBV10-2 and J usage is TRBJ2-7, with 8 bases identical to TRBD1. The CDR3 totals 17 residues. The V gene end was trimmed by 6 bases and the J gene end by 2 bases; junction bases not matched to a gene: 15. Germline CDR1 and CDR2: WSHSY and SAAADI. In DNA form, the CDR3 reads TGCGCCAGCAGAGCTCCCGGGACAGGTGGAATCGCCTACGAGCAGTACTTC. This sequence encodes CASRAPGTGGIAYEQYF.

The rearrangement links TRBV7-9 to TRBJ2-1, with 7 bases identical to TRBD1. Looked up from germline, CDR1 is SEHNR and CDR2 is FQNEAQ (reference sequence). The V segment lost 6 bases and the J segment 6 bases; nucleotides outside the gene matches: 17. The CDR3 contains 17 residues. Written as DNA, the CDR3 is TGTGCCAGCAGAAACCGGGACAGCCCATCCATATCCAATGAGCAGTTCTTC. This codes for CASRNRDSPSISNEQFF.

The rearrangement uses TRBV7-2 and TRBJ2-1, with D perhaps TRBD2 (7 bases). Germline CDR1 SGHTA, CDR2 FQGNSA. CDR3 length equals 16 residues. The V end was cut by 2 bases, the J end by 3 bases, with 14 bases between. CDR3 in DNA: TGTGCCAGCAGCTTAAGAGGGGGGGGACACTACAATGAGCAGTTCTTC. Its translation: CASSLRGGGHYNEQFF.

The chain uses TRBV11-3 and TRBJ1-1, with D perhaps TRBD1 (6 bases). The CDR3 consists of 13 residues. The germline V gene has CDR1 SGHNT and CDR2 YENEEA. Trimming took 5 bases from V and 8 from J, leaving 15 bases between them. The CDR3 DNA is TGTGCCAGCAGCGAATACCCAACAGGGGAAGCTTTCTTT. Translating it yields CASSEYPTGEAFF.

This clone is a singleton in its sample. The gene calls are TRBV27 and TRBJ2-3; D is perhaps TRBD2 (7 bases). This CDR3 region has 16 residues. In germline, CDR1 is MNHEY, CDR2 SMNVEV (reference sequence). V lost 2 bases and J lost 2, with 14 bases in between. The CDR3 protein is CASSLGGGPYTDTQYF. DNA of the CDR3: TGTGCCAGCAGTTTAGGGGGGGGGCCCTACACAGATACGCAGTATTTT.

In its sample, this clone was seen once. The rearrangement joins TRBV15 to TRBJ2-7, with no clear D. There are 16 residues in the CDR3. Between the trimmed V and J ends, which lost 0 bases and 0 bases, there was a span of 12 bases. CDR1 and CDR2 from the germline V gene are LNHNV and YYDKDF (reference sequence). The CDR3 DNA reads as TGTGCCACCAGCAGAGATCAGGCTCGTACCTCCTACGAGCAGTACTTC. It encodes CATSRDQARTSYEQYF.

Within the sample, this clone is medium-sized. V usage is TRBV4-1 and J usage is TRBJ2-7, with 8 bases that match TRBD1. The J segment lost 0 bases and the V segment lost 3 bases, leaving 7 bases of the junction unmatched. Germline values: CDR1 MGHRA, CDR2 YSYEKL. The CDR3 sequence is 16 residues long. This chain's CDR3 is CASSQEEGTGSYEQYF. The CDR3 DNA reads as TGCGCCAGCAGCCAGGAGGAAGGGACAGGCTCCTACGAGCAGTACTTC.

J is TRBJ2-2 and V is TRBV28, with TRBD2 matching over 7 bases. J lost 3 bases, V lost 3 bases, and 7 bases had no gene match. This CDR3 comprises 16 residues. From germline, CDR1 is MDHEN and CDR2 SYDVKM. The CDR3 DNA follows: TGTGCCAGCAGTTTGACTAGCCCGGGTGACACCGGGGAGCTGTTTTTT. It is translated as CASSLTSPGDTGELFF. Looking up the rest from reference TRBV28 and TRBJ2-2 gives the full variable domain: DVKVTQSSRYLVKRTGEKVFLECVQDMDHENMFWYRQDPGLGLRLIYFSYDVKMKEKGDIPEGYSVSREKKERFSLILESASTNQTSMYLCASSLTSPGDTGELFFGEGSRLTVL.

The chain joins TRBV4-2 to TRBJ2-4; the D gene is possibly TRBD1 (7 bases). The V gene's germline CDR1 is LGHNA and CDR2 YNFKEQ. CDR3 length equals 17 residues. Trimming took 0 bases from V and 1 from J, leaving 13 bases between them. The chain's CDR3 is CASSQDMAGGAKNIQYF. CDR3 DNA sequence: TGTGCCAGCAGCCAAGATATGGCAGGGGGGGCCAAAAACATTCAGTACTTC.

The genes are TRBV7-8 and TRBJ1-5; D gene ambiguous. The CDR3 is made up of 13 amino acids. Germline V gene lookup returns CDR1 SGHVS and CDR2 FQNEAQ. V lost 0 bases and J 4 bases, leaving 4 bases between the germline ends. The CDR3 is CASSLARNQPQHF. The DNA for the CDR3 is TGTGCCAGCAGCTTAGCCAGGAATCAGCCCCAGCATTTT.

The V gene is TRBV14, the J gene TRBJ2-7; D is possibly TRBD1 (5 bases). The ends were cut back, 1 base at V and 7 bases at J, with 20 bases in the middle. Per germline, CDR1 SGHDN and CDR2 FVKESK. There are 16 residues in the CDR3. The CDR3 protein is CASSQGQMDTGWEQYF. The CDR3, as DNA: TGTGCCAGCAGCCAAGGCCAAATGGACACCGGGTGGGAGCAGTACTTC.

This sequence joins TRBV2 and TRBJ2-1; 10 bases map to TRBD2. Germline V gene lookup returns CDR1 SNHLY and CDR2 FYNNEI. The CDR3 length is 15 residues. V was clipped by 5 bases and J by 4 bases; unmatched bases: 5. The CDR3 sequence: CASSRTSGTYNEQFF. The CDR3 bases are TGTGCCAGCAGTCGGACTAGCGGAACTTACAATGAGCAGTTCTTC. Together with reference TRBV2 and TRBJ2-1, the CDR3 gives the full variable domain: EPEVTQTPSHQVTQMGQEVILRCVPISNHLYFYWYRQILGQKVEFLVSFYNNEISEKSEIFDDQFSVERPDGSNFTLKIRSTKLEDSAMYFCASSRTSGTYNEQFFGPGTRLTVL.

The CDR3 region is CASSQDRRGGRLDYGYTF. CDR3 sequence (DNA): TGTGCCAGCAGCCAAGATAGGAGGGGCGGGAGGCTGGACTATGGCTACACCTTC. The V and J genes are TRBV4-2 and TRBJ1-2; D possibly corresponds to TRBD1 (5 bases). V lost 0 bases, J lost 3 bases, and 20 bases lay in between. This CDR3 region has 18 residues. CDR1 and CDR2 (germline): LGHNA, YNFKEQ.

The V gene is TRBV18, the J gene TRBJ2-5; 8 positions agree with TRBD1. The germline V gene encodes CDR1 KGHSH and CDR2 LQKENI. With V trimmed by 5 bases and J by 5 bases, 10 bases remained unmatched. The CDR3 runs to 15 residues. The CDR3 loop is CASSATGAGGETQYF. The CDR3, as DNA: TGTGCCAGCTCAGCGACAGGGGCTGGCGGGGAGACCCAGTACTTC. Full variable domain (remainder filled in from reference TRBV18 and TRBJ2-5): NAGVMQNPRHLVRRRGQEARLRCSPMKGHSHVYWYRQLPEEGLKFMVYLQKENIIDESGMPKERFSAEFPKEGPSILRIQQVVRGDSAAYFCASSATGAGGETQYFGPGTRLLVL.

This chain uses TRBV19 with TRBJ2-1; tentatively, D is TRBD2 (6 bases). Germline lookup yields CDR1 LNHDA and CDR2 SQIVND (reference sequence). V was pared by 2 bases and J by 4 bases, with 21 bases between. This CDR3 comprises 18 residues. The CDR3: CASSIRPIKRVLYNEQFF. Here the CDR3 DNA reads TGTGCCAGTAGTATAAGGCCCATTAAGCGGGTCCTTTACAATGAGCAGTTCTTC.

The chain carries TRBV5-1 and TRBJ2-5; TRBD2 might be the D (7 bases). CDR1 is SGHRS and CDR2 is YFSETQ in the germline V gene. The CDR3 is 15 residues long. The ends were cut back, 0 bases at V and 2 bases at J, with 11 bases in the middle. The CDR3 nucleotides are TGCGCCAGCAGCTTGGTGGGGGGGCCACAAGAGACCCAGTACTTC. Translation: CASSLVGGPQETQYF.

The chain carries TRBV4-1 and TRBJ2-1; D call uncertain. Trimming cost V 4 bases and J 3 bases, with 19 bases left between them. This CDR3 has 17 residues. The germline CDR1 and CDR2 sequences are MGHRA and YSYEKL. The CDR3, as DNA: TGCGCCAGCAGCCTAGAGGCCCTAGGAGATTTCTACAATGAGCAGTTCTTC. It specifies CASSLEALGDFYNEQFF.

In DNA form, the CDR3 reads TGCGCCAGCAGCATGGATGTGTCAGGGGGCAAGGGCTACACCTTC. Protein: CASSMDVSGGKGYTF. This rearrangement joins TRBV5-1 to TRBJ1-2; 8 nucleotides line up with TRBD1. The ends lost 4 bases at V and 8 bases at J; junction bases unmatched: 13. Germline lookup yields CDR1 SGHRS and CDR2 YFSETQ. This CDR3 has 15 residues.

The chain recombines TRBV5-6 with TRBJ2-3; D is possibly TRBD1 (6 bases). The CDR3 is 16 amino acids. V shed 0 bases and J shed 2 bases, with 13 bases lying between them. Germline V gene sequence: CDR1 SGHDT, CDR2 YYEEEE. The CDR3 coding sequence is TGTGCCAGCAGCTTGGAAGGGACACCTAACACAGATACGCAGTATTTT. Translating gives CASSLEGTPNTDTQYF.

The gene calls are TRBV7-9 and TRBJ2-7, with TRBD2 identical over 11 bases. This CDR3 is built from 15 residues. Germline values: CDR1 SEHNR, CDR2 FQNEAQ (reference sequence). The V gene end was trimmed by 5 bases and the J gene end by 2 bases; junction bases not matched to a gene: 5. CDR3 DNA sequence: TGTGCCAGCAGCCAAACTAGCGGGAGTACCTACGAGCAGTACTTC. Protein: CASSQTSGSTYEQYF.

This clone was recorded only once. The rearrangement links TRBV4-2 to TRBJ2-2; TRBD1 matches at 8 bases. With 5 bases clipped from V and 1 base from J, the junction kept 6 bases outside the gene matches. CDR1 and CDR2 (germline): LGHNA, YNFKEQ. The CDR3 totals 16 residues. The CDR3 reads CASSFKGTGNTGELFF. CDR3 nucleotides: TGTGCCAGCAGCTTCAAAGGGACAGGGAACACCGGGGAGCTGTTTTTT.

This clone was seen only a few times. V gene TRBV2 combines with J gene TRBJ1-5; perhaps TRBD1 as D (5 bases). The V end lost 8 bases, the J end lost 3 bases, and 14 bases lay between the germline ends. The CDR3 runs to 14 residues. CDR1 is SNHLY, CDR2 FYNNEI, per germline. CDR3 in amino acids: CASAGGNDNQPQHF. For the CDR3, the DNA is TGTGCCAGCGCCGGGGGGAACGACAATCAGCCCCAGCATTTT.

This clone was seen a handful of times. CDR3 nucleotides: TGCGCCAGCAGCTCCTTGGGACAGGGAGGTAGCAATGAGCAGTTCTTC. Protein product: CASSSLGQGGSNEQFF. The chain joins TRBV5-1 to TRBJ2-1; the match to TRBD1 covers 9 bases. V lost 3 bases to trimming and J lost 6 bases; unmatched junction nucleotides: 10. Germline CDR1 reads SGHRS; CDR2 reads YFSETQ. This CDR3 has 16 residues.